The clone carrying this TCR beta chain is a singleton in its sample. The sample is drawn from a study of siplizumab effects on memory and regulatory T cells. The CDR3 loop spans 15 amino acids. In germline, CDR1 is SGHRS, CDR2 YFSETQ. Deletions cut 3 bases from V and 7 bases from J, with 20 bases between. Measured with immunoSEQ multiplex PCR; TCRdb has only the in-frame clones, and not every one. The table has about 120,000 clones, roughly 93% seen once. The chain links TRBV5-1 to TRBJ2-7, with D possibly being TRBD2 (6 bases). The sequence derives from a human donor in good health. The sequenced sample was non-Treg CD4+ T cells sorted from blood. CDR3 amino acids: CASSSRGFTYEEQYF. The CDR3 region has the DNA TGCGCCAGCAGCTCACGGGGGTTCACCTACGAGGAGCAGTACTTC.